The 17 T cell receptor beta chains given below trace back to one sample, sequenced in a study of T cell responses to AZD1222 COVID-19 vaccine. Profiled with immunoSEQ multiplex PCR; TCRdb holds only in-frame clones, not every one. Of roughly 150,000 clones in the sample, 80% to 95% were seen once. The source material was peripheral blood, sampled on day 0 of AZD1222 vaccination. The receptors shown here come from an adult in good health.

The chain recombines TRBV11-3 with TRBJ2-3, with 7 bases lining up with TRBD2. Germline assignment: CDR1 SGHNT and CDR2 YENEEA. The CDR3 is 14 residues long. J lost 3 bases, V lost 2 bases, and 2 bases had no gene match. CDR3 bases: TGTGCCAGCAGCTTAACGCGGGGGACAGATACGCAGTATTTT. This sequence encodes CASSLTRGTDTQYF.

With respect to this clone: Other DNA sequences from this sample encode an identical CDR3 as well. The chain uses TRBV28 and TRBJ1-6; 9 nucleotides line up with TRBD1. This CDR3 comprises 15 residues. Trimming cost V 6 bases and J 1 base; bases outside gene matches: 1. Germline V gene sequence: CDR1 MDHEN, CDR2 SYDVKM. CDR3 residues: CASRGTGSYNSPLHF. The CDR3 DNA reads TGTGCCAGCAGAGGGACAGGGTCCTATAATTCACCCCTCCACTTT.

This clone was counted once. The gene calls are TRBV5-4 and TRBJ1-1, with a possible D match to TRBD1 (5 bases). This CDR3 has 15 residues. CDR1 is SGHNT and CDR2 is YYREEE in the germline V gene (reference sequence). V shed 3 bases and J shed 3 bases, with 15 bases lying between them. This CDR3 is CASSSPDTMHTEAFF. The CDR3 DNA reads TGTGCCAGCAGCTCCCCGGACACAATGCACACTGAAGCTTTCTTT.

The rearrangement uses TRBV6-6 and TRBJ1-2; tentative D call: TRBD1 (5 bases). This CDR3 spans 13 amino acids. V shed 4 bases and J shed 4 bases, with 10 bases lying between them. Per germline, CDR1 MNHNY and CDR2 SVGAGI (reference sequence). CDR3 sequence reads: CASSSDIPYGYTF. In DNA, the CDR3 is TGTGCCAGCAGTTCGGACATCCCCTATGGCTACACCTTC.

V usage is TRBV19 and J usage is TRBJ1-5, with TRBD1 as a possible D gene (5 bases). The CDR3 contains 9 residues. Per germline, CDR1 LNHDA and CDR2 SQIVND (reference sequence). V lost 11 bases, J lost 10 bases, and 9 bases lay in between. As DNA, the CDR3 is TGTGCCGCAGGGCCCCCCCAGCATTTT. Translating gives CAAGPPQHF.

This clone was seen just once. The V gene is TRBV7-6, the J gene TRBJ2-1, with TRBD2 matching 13 bases. J lost 8 bases, V lost 5 bases, and 6 bases had no gene match. CDR1 SGHVS and CDR2 FNYEAQ come from the germline V gene. CDR3 length: 15 amino acids. The CDR3 nucleotides read TGTGCCAGCAGCCCCGGACTAGCGGGAGTGTATGAGCAGTTCTTC. Its protein product is CASSPGLAGVYEQFF. Filled out from reference TRBV7-6 and TRBJ2-1, the complete variable domain reads GAGVSQSPRYKVTKRGQDVALRCDPISGHVSLYWYRQALGQGPEFLTYFNYEAQQDKSGLPNDRFSAERPEGSISTLTIQRTEQRDSAMYRCASSPGLAGVYEQFFGPGTRLTVL.

This chain connects TRBV6-5 to TRBJ1-1; D is undetermined. V was clipped by 0 bases and J by 7 bases, with 12 bases between them. CDR3 length equals 14 residues. The germline V gene encodes CDR1 MNHEY and CDR2 SVGAGI. In DNA, the CDR3 is TGTGCCAGCAGTTACTCAGAGGGCCAAGTTGAAGCTTTCTTT. Translating it yields CASSYSEGQVEAFF.

The rearrangement uses TRBV5-4 and TRBJ2-3; the match to TRBD2 covers 15 bases. Germline V lookup: CDR1 SGHNT, CDR2 YYREEE (reference sequence). The V and J ends lost 1 base and 3 bases, in that order; junction bases with no gene match: 6. This CDR3 has 18 residues. CDR3 sequence (DNA): TGTGCCAGCAGCTTGAGGACTAGCGGGGGGGCCTTTACAGATACGCAGTATTTT. Its protein is CASSLRTSGGAFTDTQYF.

J is TRBJ2-7 and V is TRBV6-2 or TRBV6-3, with 11 bases that match TRBD2. This CDR3 contains 17 residues. Per the germline V gene, CDR1 is MNHEY and CDR2 is SVGEGT. V dropped 2 bases and J dropped 1; count of bases not matched to a gene: 7. The DNA of the CDR3 is TGTGCCAGCAGTTACACCCTAGCGGGAGGTAGGTCCTACGAGCAGTACTTC. Amino acids: CASSYTLAGGRSYEQYF.

This clone was found a few times. J is TRBJ2-3 and V is TRBV12-3 or TRBV12-4, with D unclear. V was clipped by 5 bases and J by 3 bases, with 6 bases between them. This CDR3 contains 12 residues. The CDR3 loop reads CASSQSTDTQYF. The CDR3 DNA is TGTGCCAGCAGTCAATCGACAGATACGCAGTATTTT.

The chain uses TRBV27 and TRBJ2-2; D possibly corresponds to TRBD1 (5 bases). CDR3 size: 16 residues. Trimming removed 2 bases from V and 3 bases from J, with 13 bases in between. In germline, CDR1 is MNHEY, CDR2 SMNVEV (reference sequence). The CDR3 loop reads CASSLGRVTYTGELFF. The CDR3 nucleotides read TGTGCCAGCAGTTTAGGCAGGGTTACATACACCGGGGAGCTGTTTTTT.

This clone was counted only a few times. This chain links TRBV7-8 with TRBJ1-1; no firm D call. V gave up 2 bases and J gave up 1 base, with 8 bases separating them. The CDR3 sequence is 14 residues long. The germline V gene encodes CDR1 SGHVS and CDR2 FQNEAQ. The CDR3 DNA reads TGTGCCAGCAGCTTATGGGCAGAGAACACTGAAGCTTTCTTT. This encodes CASSLWAENTEAFF.

This clone turned up a few times. This sequence joins TRBV28 and TRBJ1-2; 8 bases map to TRBD1. The V segment lost 3 bases and the J segment 6 bases; nucleotides outside the gene matches: 12. The CDR3 spans 16 residues. CDR1 MDHEN and CDR2 SYDVKM come from the germline V gene. CDR3 residues: CASSLSPTGEENGYTF. DNA for the CDR3: TGTGCCAGCAGTTTGTCCCCGACAGGGGAAGAGAATGGCTACACCTTC.

This chain uses TRBV5-1 with TRBJ1-6; the D gene is possibly TRBD1 (5 bases). The length of the CDR3 is 16 residues. CDR1 is SGHRS, CDR2 YFSETQ, per germline. The V gene lost 1 base and the J gene lost 0 bases, with 8 bases spanning the gap. Written as DNA, the CDR3 is TGCGCCAGCAGCTTGCTGGGGGGCTCCTATAATTCACCCCTCCACTTT. Translated: CASSLLGGSYNSPLHF.

The chain employs TRBV9 and TRBJ2-7; tentative D call: TRBD2 (5 bases). Germline CDR1 SGDLS, CDR2 YYNGEE. The CDR3 totals 12 residues. V lost 3 bases and J lost 7, with 11 bases in between. The CDR3, as DNA: TGTGCCAGCAGCGCCGGGGATCGGGAGCAGTACTTC. Protein product: CASSAGDREQYF.

The V gene is TRBV21-1, the J gene TRBJ2-1; the D call TRBD2 from the table was never checked on the DNA. TRBV21-1 is described as a pseudogene. This CDR3 has 16 amino acids. CDR3 region: CASSATSGTPRDEQFF. CDR3 DNA: TGTGCCAGCAGCGCGACTAGCGGGACCCCCAGGGATGAGCAGTTCTTC.

The chain links TRBV7-2 to TRBJ1-1, with 9 bases fitting TRBD1. The CDR3 length is 11 residues. In germline, CDR1 is SGHTA, CDR2 FQGNSA. Trimming took 10 bases from V and 8 from J; bases not matched to a gene: 5. For the CDR3, the DNA is TGTGCCACAAGACAGGGGGGGGAAGCTTTCTTT. Translating it yields CATRQGGEAFF.